The entry that follows covers one TCR beta chain sequence. V was clipped by 6 bases and J by 2 bases, with 10 bases between them. Looked up from germline, CDR1 is LNHDA and CDR2 is SQIVND (reference sequence). The CDR3 sequence is 13 residues long. This record comes from a study of T cell changes during pregnancy in multiple sclerosis. TCRdb's copy holds only in-frame clones and misses some; the assay was immunoSEQ multiplex PCR. The sample holds around 60,000 clones; 91% are singletons and the top ten take 0.49%. Sequenced material: CD4+ T cells from peripheral blood mononuclear cells, taken after pregnancy. This receptor was taken from a female donor in good health, enrolled as a control in a pregnancy study. This chain connects TRBV19 to TRBJ1-1; D ambiguous. CDR3 region: CASSAPGNTEAFF. The CDR3, as DNA: TGTGCCAGTAGCGCCCCGGGTAACACTGAAGCTTTCTTT.